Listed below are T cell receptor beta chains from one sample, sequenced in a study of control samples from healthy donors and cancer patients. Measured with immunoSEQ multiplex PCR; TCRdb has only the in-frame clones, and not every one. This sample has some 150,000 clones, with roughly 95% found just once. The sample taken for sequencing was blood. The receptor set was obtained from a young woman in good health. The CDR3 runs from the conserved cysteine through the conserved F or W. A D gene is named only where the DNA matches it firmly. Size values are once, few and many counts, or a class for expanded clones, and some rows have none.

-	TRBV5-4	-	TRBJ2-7	TGTGCCAGCAGTCTAGGAAGCGGAGCCTACGAGCAGTACTTC	CASSLGSGAYEQYF
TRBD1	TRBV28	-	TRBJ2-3	TGTGCCAGCAGGCCCCCCGGGACAGGGACCCCAGATACGCAGTATTTT	CASRPPGTGTPDTQYF
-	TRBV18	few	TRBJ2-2	TGTGCCAGCTCACGGAACACCGGGGAGCTGTTTTTT	CASSRNTGELFF
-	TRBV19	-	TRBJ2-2	TGTGCCAGTAGTAGAGCCGGGGAGCTGTTTTTT	CASSRAGELFF
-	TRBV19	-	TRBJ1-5	TGTGCCAGTAGTATACTTTCAGGGGGCAATCAGCCCCAGCATTTT	CASSILSGGNQPQHF
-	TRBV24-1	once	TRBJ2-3	TGTGCCACCAGTGATCCGCGCTTGGATACGCAGTATTTT	CATSDPRLDTQYF
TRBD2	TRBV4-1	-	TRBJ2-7	TGCGCCAGCAGCCAAGTTAGACTAGCGGGAGTTGAGCAGTACTTC	CASSQVRLAGVEQYF
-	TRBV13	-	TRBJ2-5	TGTGCCAGCAGCGTGGGACTTCAAGAGACCCAGTACTTC	CASSVGLQETQYF
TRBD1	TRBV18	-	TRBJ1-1	TGTGCCAGCTCACCACCAGACAGGGTGGGTGAAGCTTTCTTT	CASSPPDRVGEAFF
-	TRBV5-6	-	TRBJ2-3	TGTGCCAGCAGCTTGCCTGGCACAGATACGCAGTATTTT	CASSLPGTDTQYF
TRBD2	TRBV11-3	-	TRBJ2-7	TGTGCCAGCAGAACGGGACTAGAGGCTACCTCCTACGAGCAGTACTTC	CASRTGLEATSYEQYF
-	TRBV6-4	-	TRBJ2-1	TGTGCCAGCAGTGAACGACTAGAAGCTGGTGAGCAGTTCTTC	CASSERLEAGEQFF
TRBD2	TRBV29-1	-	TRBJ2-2	TGCAGCGTTGTCCCCGGGACTAGCGGGAGTCATACCGGGGAGCTGTTTTTT	CSVVPGTSGSHTGELFF
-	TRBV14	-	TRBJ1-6	TGTGCCAGCAGCCAATTGACAGCCACCTATAATTCACCCCTCCACTTT	CASSQLTATYNSPLHF
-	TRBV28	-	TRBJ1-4	TGTGCCAGCAGACTTACAGGGTCGGGCTTCTCAACTAATGAAAAACTGTTTTTT	CASRLTGSGFSTNEKLFF
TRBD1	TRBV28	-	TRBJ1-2	TGTGCCAGCCATAGACAGGGGACTTTAGGCTATGGCTACACCTTC	CASHRQGTLGYGYTF
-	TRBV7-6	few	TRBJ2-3	TGTGCCAGCAGCTTAGAGCCCTGGGACACAGATACGCAGTATTTT	CASSLEPWDTDTQYF
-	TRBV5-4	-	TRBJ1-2	TGTGCCAGCAGCACCGACAGACTCCATGGCTACACCTTC	CASSTDRLHGYTF
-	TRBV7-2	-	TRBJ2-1	TGTGCCAGCAGCTTAGTAACGGGAGCCTACAATGAGCAGTTCTTC	CASSLVTGAYNEQFF
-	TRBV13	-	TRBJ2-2	TGTGCCAGCAGCTTACTGCAGGGCTCCACCGGGGAGCTGTTTTTT	CASSLLQGSTGELFF
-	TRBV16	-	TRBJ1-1	TGTGCCAGCAGCCAATTGCCGGGGATGAACACTGAAGCTTTCTTT	CASSQLPGMNTEAFF
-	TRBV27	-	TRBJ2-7	TGTGCCAGCAGTTTAGTACCCCAATACGAGCAGTACTTC	CASSLVPQYEQYF
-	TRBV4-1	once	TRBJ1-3	TGCGCCAGCAGCCAAGATCTACGTGGGGGCTCTGGAAACACCATATATTTT	CASSQDLRGGSGNTIYF
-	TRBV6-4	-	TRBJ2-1	TGTGCCAGCAGTGACCAGGGCTCCTACAATGAGCAGTTCTTC	CASSDQGSYNEQFF
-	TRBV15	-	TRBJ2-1	TGTGCCACCAGGGGGGGCCCGACCTACAATGAGCAGTTCTTC	CATRGGPTYNEQFF
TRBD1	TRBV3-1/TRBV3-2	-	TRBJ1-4	TGTGCCAGCAGCCAGCAAACGACAGGGGAAAATGAAAAACTGTTTTTT	CASSQQTTGENEKLFF
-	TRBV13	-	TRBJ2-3	TGTGCCAGCAGCTTAAGGTCGGGAGATACGCAGTATTTT	CASSLRSGDTQYF
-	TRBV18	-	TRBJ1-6	TGTGCCAGCTCAAAGTATATGGGGACTGGGGATTCACCCCTCCACTTT	CASSKYMGTGDSPLHF
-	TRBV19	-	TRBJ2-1	TGTGCCAGTAGTAACCGAGTAGCCGGGGTGGGTGAGCAGTTCTTC	CASSNRVAGVGEQFF